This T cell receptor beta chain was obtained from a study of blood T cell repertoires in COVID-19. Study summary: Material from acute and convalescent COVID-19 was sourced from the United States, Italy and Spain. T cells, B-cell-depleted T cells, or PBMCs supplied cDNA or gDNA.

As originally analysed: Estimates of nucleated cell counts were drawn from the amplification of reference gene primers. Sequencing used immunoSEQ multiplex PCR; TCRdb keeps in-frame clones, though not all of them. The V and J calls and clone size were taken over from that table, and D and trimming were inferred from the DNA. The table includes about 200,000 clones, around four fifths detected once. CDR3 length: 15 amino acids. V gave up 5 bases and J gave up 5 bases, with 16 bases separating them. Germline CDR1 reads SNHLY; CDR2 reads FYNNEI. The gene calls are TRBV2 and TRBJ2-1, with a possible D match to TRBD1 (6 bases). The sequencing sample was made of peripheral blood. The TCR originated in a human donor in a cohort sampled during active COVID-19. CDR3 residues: CASSFQGMANNEQFF. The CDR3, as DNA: TGTGCCAGCAGTTTTCAGGGGATGGCGAACAATGAGCAGTTCTTC.